The clone carrying this T cell receptor beta chain was found many times. Its antigen is unknown. Germline V lookup: CDR1 ENHRY, CDR2 SYGVKD. The CDR3 runs 15 residues. J gave up 3 bases and V 11 bases, and 12 bases lay outside the gene matches. A second PCR of 7 to 11 cycles used a sample-barcoded 5' primer and a J-beta primer mix. TCRdb fed the 5' RACE reads into MiXCR, producing one record per CDR3 protein. The data contain some 1.5 million distinct CDR3 sequences, 28% of them singletons. The data stem from a study of blood T cells in healthy people across ages. Study as a whole: When template switching was applied, about one barcoded beta molecule was captured per two T cells. Study-wide results and caveats: Both higher diversity and more naive CD4+ cells marked long-lived donors when set against aged donors.

The specimen sequenced was blood. The TCR was taken from a woman in her twenties or thirties in good health. J is TRBJ2-5 and V is TRBV10-3; TRBD1 matches 10 bases. The DNA of the CDR3 is TGTGCCGCCTCGGACAGGGGGTACGAAGAAGAGACCCAGTACTTC. This gives the protein CAASDRGYEEETQYF.